Here is one TCR beta chain with its context. The antigen is not known. This specimen comes from a study of regulatory T cells in long-lasting Graves disease. The study, taken as a whole, reports: Limited samples may have lowered accuracy. Persistent disease preferred TRBV28, TRBJ1-2 and TRBJ2-5.

Time point defined: persistent/refractory GD, antithyroid drugs over 5 years with positive TRAb. The TCR library was made from RNA extracted from PBMCs. EDTA tubes received about 8.2 milliliters of drawn peripheral blood. V lost 5 bases, J lost 12 bases, and 12 bases stayed unmatched. CDR3 length: 13 residues. CDR1 is SGHAT and CDR2 is FQNNGV in the germline V gene. Construction of the TCR beta libraries employed iRepertoire HTBI primers in conjunction with Arm-PCR of CDR3 regions. TCRdb re-called the multiplex PCR reads with MiXCR, one entry per CDR3 protein. The sample consists of about 660,000 distinct CDR3 sequences, approximately 29% of them appearing once.

The TCR originated in a female donor with Graves disease. The V call is TRBV11-2, the J call TRBJ1-1; 7 nucleotides agree with TRBD1. The sample consisted of peripheral blood mononuclear cells (PBMCs), taken when the disease was refractory, from a patient treated with antithyroid drugs. CDR3 in DNA: TGTGCCAGCAGCCAAGGACTCGGGACAGTGCCTTTCTTT. Protein: CASSQGLGTVPFF.